Following are 4 T cell receptor beta chains from one sample sequenced in a study of human T cells and chemical hapten exposure listed by TCRdb under 2021. The intended sense of this specimen's time point label: patch test 2, 6 weeks after DPC sensitization. The meaning of the sample's treatment or condition label: therapeutic diphenylcyclopropenone sensitization with weekly scalp DPC. Libraries were prepared through RACE. For sequencing, a NextSeq 500 was employed. TCRdb reprocessed the public reads (quality trimming at Q25 with fastp, clone calling with MiXCR) and kept in-frame beta chains. Rows with one shared CDR3 protein collapse into an entry with the most common genes and DNA. This sample is represented by some 44,000 distinct CDR3 sequences; about 8.9% of them were singletons. The ten largest clonotypes hold 15% of the sample. The sequencing used whole blood, collected in connection with sensitization to the hapten diphenylcyclopropenone (DPC). All receptors come from a woman between 40 and 50 years old with alopecia areata. Some clones in this sample may be carry-over from other donors' samples.

This chain connects TRBV18 to TRBJ1-4; TRBD1 might be the D (6 bases). The germline V gene has CDR1 KGHSH and CDR2 LQKENI. V dropped 3 bases and J dropped 8 bases, with 19 bases sitting between them. The CDR3 has 16 amino acids. CDR3 nucleotide sequence: TGTGCCAGCTCACCTACTCCCGGAACAGGACAGGAAAAACTGTTTTTT. This sequence encodes CASSPTPGTGQEKLFF.

This clonotype was counted at least ten times. The chain combines TRBV19 with TRBJ2-7, with 10 positions matching TRBD1. Trimming took 4 bases from V and 1 from J; bases not matched to a gene: 7. CDR3 size: 16 residues. CDR1 and CDR2 from the germline V gene are LNHDA and SQIVND (reference sequence). The CDR3: CASSKRDRGLSYEQYF. CDR3 bases: TGTGCCAGTAGTAAACGGGACAGGGGCCTTTCCTACGAGCAGTACTTC.

At least ten counts were recorded for this clonotype. J is TRBJ2-5 and V is TRBV5-1, with 11 bases aligning to TRBD2. Trimming removed 4 bases from V and 1 base from J; junction bases left unmatched: 9. The CDR3 covers 17 residues. Germline CDR1 reads SGHRS; CDR2 reads YFSETQ. The CDR3, as DNA: TGCGCCAGCAGCCGCCCCCTTAGCGGGGGGGCCCAAGAGACCCAGTACTTC. This encodes CASSRPLSGGAQETQYF.

In its sample, this clonotype was seen many times. CDR3 amino acids: CASSATSGGPSTDTQYF. DNA of the CDR3: TGCGCCAGCAGCGCGACTAGCGGGGGGCCTAGCACAGATACGCAGTATTTT. This chain connects TRBV5-1 to TRBJ2-3; TRBD2 matches 13 bases. Trimming cost V 4 bases and J 0 bases; bases outside gene matches: 5. The CDR3 contains 17 residues. The germline V gene has CDR1 SGHRS and CDR2 YFSETQ.